This TCR beta chain comes out of a study of T-cell reconstitution after alpha-beta-depleted transplantation in children. Trimming removed 1 base from V and 6 bases from J, with 11 bases in between. Germline V CDR1 and CDR2: SGHVS, FNYEAQ. This CDR3 is 14 amino acids long. Unique molecular identifiers featured in how the TCRbeta library was prepared. Each CDR3 protein is one row after TCRdb ran MiXCR on the PCR reads. Among some 250,000 distinct CDR3 sequences listed, more than 10% were seen once. This clonotype was counted many times. The chain employs TRBV7-6 and TRBJ2-3; no firm D call. The source material was PBMCs from the stem cell graft donor, sampled from the stem cell graft. The sequence was collected from a human donor who donated a stem cell graft to a child with acute lymphoblastic leukemia. CDR3 DNA sequence: TGTGCCAGCAGCTTAGAGCCCCATCGGGATACGCAGTATTTT. Translation gives CASSLEPHRDTQYF.